The TCR beta chain described here comes from a study of T cell responses to AZD1222 COVID-19 vaccine. Study in general: Pooled samples include second doses given at about 4 or 12 weeks. General study findings and limits: Baseline serology detected seropositivity in only six or seven AZD1222 recipients. The donor group comprised mostly white British people and more females; the analysis possibly underestimated clonal diversity.

The method was immunoSEQ multiplex PCR; TCRdb's version includes in-frame clones alone and lacks a portion of them. The sample lists roughly 150,000 clones, over 85% occurring once. This CDR3 has 15 amino acids. J lost 3 bases, V lost 7 bases, and 10 bases had no gene match. Germline V gene sequence: CDR1 LNHDA, CDR2 SQIVND (reference sequence). This clone was detected a few times. The target antigen is unknown. The chain couples TRBV19 to TRBJ2-5; TRBD2 agrees at 8 bases. The sequence was collected from an adult in good health. Sequencing was performed on peripheral blood, taken on day 0 of AZD1222 vaccination. In DNA, the CDR3 is TGTGCCAGTACGGCGCGGGGGGCGCGGGAAGAGACCCAGTACTTC. Translated, it gives CASTARGAREETQYF.